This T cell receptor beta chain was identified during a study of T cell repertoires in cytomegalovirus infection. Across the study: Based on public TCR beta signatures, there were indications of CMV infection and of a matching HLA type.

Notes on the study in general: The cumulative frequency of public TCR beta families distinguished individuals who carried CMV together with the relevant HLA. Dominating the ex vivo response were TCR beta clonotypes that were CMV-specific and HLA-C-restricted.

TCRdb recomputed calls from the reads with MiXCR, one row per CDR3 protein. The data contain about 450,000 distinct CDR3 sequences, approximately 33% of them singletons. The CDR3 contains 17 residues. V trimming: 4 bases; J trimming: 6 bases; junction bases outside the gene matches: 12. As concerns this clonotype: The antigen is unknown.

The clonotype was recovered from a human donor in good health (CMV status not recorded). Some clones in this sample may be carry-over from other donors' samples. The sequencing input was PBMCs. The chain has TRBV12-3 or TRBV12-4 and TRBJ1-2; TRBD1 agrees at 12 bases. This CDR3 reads CASSSGVGTGGTHGYTF. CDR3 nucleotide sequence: TGTGCCAGCAGTTCGGGGGTGGGGACAGGGGGCACCCATGGCTACACCTTC.